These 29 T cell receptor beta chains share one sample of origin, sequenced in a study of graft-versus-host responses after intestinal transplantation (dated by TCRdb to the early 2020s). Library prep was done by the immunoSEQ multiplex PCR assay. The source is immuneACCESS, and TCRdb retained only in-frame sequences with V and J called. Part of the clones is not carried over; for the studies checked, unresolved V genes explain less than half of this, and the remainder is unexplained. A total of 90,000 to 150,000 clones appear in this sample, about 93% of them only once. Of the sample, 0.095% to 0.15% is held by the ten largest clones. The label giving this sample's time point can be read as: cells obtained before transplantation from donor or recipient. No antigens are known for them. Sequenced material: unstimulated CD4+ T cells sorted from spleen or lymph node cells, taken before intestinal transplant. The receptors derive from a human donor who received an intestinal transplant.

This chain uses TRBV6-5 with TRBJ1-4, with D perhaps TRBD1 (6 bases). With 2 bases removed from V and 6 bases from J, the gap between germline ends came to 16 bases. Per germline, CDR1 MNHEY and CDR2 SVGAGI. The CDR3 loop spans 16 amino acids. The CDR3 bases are TGTGCCAGCAGTTACACGGCAGGGGTTAGGGATGAAAAACTGTTTTTT. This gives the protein CASSYTAGVRDEKLFF.

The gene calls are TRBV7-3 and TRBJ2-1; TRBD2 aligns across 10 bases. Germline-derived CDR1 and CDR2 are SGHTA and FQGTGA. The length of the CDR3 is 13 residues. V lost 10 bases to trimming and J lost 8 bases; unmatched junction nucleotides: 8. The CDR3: CATARAGGDEQFF. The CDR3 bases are TGTGCCACCGCTAGAGCGGGAGGGGATGAGCAGTTCTTC.

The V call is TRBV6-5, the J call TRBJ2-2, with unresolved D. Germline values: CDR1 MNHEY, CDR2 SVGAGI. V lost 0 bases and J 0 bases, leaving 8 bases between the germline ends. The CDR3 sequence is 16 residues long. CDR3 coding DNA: TGTGCCAGCAGTTACTCGCGGAATGCGAACACCGGGGAGCTGTTTTTT. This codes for CASSYSRNANTGELFF.

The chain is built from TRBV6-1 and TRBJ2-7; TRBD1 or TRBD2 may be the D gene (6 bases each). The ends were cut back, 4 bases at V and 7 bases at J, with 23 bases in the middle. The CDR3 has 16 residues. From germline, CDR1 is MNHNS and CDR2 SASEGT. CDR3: CASSAEGVSGVVEQYF. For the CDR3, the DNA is TGTGCCAGCAGTGCCGAGGGGGTATCGGGAGTGGTTGAGCAGTACTTC.

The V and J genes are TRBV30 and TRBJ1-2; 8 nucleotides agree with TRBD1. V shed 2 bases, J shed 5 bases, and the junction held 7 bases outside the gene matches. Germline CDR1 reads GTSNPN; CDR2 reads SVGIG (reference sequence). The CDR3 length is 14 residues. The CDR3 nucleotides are TGTGCCTGGAGTACCACGGGACAGGTGTATGGCTACACCTTC. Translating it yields CAWSTTGQVYGYTF.

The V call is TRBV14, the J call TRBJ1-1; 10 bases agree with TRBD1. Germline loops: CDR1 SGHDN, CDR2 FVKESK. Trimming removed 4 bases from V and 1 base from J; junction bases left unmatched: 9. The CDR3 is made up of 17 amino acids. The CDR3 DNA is TGTGCCAGCAGCCCCCTCAGGAGACAGGGGGCGAACACTGAAGCTTTCTTT. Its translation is CASSPLRRQGANTEAFF.

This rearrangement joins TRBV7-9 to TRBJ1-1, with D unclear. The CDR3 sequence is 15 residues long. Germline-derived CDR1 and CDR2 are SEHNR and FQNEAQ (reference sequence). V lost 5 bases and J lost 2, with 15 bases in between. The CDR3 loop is CASSPKGGKNTEAFF. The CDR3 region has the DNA TGTGCCAGCAGCCCAAAAGGAGGAAAAAACACTGAAGCTTTCTTT. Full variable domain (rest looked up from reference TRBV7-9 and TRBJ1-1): DTGVSQNPRHKITKRGQNVTFRCDPISEHNRLYWYRQTLGQGPEFLTYFQNEAQLEKSRLLSDRFSAERPKGSFSTLEIQRTEQGDSAMYLCASSPKGGKNTEAFFGQGTRLTVV.

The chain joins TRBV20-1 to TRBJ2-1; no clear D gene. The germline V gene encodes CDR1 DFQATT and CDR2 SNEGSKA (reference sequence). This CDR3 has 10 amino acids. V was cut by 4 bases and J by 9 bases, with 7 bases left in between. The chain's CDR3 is CSANRPEQFF. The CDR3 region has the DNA TGCAGTGCTAATCGGCCTGAGCAGTTCTTC.

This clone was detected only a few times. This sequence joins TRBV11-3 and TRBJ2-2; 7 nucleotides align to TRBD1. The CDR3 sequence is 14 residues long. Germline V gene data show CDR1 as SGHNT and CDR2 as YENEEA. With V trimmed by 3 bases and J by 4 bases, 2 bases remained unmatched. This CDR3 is CASSLRGRTGELFF. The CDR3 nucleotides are TGTGCCAGCAGCTTGAGGGGGCGCACCGGGGAGCTGTTTTTT.

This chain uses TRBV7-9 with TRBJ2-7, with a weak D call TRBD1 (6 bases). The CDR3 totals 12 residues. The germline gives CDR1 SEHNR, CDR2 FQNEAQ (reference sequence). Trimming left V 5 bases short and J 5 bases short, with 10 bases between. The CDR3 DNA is TGTGCCAGCAGCCCTAACAGGGACGAGCAGTACTTC. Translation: CASSPNRDEQYF.

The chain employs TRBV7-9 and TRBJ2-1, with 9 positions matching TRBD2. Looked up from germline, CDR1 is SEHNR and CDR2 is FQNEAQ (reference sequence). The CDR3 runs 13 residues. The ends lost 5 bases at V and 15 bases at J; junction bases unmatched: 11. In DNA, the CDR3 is TGTGCCAGCAGCAAGACTAGCGGCACCGAACTGTTCTTC. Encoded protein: CASSKTSGTELFF.

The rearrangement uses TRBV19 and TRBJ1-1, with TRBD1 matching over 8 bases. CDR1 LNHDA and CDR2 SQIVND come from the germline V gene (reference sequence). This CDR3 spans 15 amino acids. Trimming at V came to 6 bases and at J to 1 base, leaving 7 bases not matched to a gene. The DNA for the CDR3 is TGTGCCAGTAGAAACCCAGGGGGCACGAACACTGAAGCTTTCTTT. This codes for CASRNPGGTNTEAFF.

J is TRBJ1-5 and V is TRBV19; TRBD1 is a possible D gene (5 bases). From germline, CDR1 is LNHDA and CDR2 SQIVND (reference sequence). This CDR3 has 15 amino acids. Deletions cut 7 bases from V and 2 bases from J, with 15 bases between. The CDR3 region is CASINQGWGNQPQHF. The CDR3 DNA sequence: TGTGCCAGTATTAATCAGGGCTGGGGCAATCAGCCCCAGCATTTT.

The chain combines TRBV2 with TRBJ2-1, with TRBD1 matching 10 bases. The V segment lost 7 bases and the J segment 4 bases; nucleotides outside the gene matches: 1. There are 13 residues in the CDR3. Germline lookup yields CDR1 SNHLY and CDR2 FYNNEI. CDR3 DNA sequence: TGTGCCAGCACGGGACAGGGGTACAATGAGCAGTTCTTC. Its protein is CASTGQGYNEQFF.

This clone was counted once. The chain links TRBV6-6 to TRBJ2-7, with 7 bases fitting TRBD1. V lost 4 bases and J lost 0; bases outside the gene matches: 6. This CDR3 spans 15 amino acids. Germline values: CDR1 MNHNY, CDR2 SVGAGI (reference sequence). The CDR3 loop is CASSSPRGYSYEQYF. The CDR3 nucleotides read TGTGCCAGCAGTTCCCCCAGGGGGTACTCCTACGAGCAGTACTTC.

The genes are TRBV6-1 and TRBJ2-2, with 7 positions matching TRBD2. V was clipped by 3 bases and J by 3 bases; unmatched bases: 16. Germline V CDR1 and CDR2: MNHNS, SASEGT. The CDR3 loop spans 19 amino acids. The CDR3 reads CASSDGLVRPGRYTGELFF. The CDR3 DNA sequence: TGTGCCAGCAGTGATGGACTAGTTCGACCCGGTCGATACACCGGGGAGCTGTTTTTT.

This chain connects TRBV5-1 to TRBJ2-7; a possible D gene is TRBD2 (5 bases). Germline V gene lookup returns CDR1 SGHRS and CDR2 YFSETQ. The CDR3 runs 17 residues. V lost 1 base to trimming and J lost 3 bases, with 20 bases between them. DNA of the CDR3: TGCGCCAGCAGCTTGTGGGTTCTGGACGGAGGCTACTACGAGCAGTACTTC. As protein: CASSLWVLDGGYYEQYF.

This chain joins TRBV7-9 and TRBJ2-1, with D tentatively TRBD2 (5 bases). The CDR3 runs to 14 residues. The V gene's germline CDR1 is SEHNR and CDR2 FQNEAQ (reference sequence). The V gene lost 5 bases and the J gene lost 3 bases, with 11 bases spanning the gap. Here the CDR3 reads CASSPSGSYNEQFF. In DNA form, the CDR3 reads TGTGCCAGCAGCCCGAGCGGAAGCTACAATGAGCAGTTCTTC.

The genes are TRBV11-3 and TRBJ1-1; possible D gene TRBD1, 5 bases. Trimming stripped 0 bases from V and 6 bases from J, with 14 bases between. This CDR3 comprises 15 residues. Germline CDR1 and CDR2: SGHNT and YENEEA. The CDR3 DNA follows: TGTGCCAGCAGCTTAGAAGCGGGGGGTAGTGCTGAAGCTTTCTTT. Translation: CASSLEAGGSAEAFF.

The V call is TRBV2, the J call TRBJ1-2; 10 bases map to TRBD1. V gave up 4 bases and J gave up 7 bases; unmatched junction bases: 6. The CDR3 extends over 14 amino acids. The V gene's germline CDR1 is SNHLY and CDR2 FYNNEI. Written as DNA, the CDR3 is TGTGCCAGCAGTGCCGGGACAGGGGTACGTGGCTACACCTTC. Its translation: CASSAGTGVRGYTF.

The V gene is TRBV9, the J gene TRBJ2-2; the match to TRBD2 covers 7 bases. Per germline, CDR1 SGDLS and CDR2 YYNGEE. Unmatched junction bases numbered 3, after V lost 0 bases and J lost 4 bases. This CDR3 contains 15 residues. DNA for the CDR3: TGTGCCAGCAGCGTAGGGGAGGGCCTCACCGGGGAGCTGTTTTTT. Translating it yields CASSVGEGLTGELFF.

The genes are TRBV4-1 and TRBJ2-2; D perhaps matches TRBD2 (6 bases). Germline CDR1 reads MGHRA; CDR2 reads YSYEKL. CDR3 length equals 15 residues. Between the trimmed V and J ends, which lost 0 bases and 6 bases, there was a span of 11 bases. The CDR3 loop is CASSQDGTSPGELFF. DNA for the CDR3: TGCGCCAGCAGCCAAGATGGTACTAGCCCCGGGGAGCTGTTTTTT.

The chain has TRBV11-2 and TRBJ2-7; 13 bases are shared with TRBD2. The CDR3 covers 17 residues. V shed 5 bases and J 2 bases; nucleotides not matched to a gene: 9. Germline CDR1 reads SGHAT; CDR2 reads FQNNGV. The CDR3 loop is CASSPRPTSGRAYEQYF. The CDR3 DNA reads TGTGCCAGCAGCCCGCGCCCTACTAGCGGGAGGGCCTACGAGCAGTACTTC.

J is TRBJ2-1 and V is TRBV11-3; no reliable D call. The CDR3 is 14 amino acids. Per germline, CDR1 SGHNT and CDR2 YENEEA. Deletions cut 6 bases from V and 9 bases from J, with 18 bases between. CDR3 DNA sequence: TGTGCCAGCAGTTTCAAGTTAAGTAGTGGTGAGCAGTTCTTC. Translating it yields CASSFKLSSGEQFF.

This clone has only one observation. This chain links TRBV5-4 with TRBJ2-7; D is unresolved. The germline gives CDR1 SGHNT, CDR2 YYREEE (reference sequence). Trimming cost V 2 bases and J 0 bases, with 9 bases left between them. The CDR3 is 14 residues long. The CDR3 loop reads CASSFGPSSYEQYF. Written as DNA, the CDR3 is TGTGCCAGCAGCTTCGGACCAAGCTCCTACGAGCAGTACTTC.

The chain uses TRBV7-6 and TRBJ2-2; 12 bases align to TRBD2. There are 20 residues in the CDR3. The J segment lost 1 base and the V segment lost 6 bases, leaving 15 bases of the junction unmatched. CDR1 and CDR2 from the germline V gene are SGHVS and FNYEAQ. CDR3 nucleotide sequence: TGTGCCAGCAGTCTGGGACTAGCGGGTTCCCTTACCTGGAACACCGGGGAGCTGTTTTTT. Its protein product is CASSLGLAGSLTWNTGELFF.

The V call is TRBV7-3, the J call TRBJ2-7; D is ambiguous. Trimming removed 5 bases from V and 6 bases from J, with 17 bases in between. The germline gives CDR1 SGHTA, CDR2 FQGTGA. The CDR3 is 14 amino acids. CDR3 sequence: CASSPGPRSGEQYF. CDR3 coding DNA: TGTGCCAGCAGCCCAGGCCCCCGGTCTGGCGAGCAGTACTTC. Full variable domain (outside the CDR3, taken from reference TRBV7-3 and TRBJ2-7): GAGVSQTPSNKVTEKGKYVELRCDPISGHTALYWYRQSLGQGPEFLIYFQGTGAADDSGLPNDRFFAVRPEGSVSTLKIQRTERGDSAVYLCASSPGPRSGEQYFGPGTRLTVT.

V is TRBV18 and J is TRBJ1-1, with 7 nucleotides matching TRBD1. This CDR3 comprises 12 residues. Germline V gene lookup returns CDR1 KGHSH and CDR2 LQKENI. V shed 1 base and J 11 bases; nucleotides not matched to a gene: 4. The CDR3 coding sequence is TGTGCCAGCTCACCACGGACAGGCGCCGCTTTCTTT. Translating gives CASSPRTGAAFF.

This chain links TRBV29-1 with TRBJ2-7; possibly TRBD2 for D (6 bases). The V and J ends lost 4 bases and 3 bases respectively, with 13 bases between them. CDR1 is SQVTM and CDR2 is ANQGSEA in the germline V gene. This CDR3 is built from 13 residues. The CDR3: CSVAPSGGYEQYF. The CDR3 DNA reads TGCAGCGTTGCTCCCTCCGGGGGCTACGAGCAGTACTTC.